This T cell receptor (beta chain) was sequenced during a study of blood T cell repertoires in COVID-19. Study-level background: Acute and convalescent COVID-19 samples came from the United States, Italy and Spain.

Germline CDR1 LGHDT, CDR2 YNNKEL (reference sequence). The CDR3 consists of 18 residues. Losses at the gene ends were 4 bases for V and 0 bases for J; bases not matched to a gene: 4. In the original processing: Estimation of nucleated cell counts relied on the amplification of reference gene primers. The data were produced by immunoSEQ multiplex PCR, yet TCRdb's version contains in-frame clones alone and is incomplete. For V, J and clone size, that table is used; D and trimming come from the DNA. The repertoire holds roughly 130,000 clones, with roughly 84% as singletons. The receptor comes from a woman aged 25 to 39 who had recovered from COVID-19. The V call is TRBV3-1 (or the pseudogene TRBV3-2), the J call TRBJ2-2; TRBD2 matches at 14 bases. Source material: peripheral blood. CDR3 residues: CASSPATSGRANTGELFF. The CDR3 DNA is TGTGCCAGCAGCCCGGCGACTAGCGGGAGGGCGAACACCGGGGAGCTGTTTTTT.